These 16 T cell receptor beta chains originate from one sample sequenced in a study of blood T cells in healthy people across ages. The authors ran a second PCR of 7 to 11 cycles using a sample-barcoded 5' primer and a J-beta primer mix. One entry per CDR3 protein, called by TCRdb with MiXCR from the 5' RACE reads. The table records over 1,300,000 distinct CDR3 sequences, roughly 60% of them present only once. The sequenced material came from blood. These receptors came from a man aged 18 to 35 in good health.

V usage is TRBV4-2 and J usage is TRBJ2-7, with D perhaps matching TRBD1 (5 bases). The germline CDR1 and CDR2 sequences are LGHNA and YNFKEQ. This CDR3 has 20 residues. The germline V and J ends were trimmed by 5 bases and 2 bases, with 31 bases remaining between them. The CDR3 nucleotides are TGTGCCAGCAGCACTTTTCTGGGCCTTCCCGAAGGGGCAGTAACCTACGAGCAGTACTTC. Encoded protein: CASSTFLGLPEGAVTYEQYF.

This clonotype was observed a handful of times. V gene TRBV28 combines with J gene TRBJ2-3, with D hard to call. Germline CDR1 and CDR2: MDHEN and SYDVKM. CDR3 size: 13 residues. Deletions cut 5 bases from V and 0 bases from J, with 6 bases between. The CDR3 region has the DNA TGTGCCAGCAGTCGACGGAGCACAGATACGCAGTATTTT. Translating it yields CASSRRSTDTQYF.

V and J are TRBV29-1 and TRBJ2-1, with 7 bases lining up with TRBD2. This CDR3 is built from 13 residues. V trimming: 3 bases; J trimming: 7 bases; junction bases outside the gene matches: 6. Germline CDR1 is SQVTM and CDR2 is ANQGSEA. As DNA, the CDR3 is TGCAGCGTTGATGGACTAGAGGGGAATGAGCAGTTCTTC. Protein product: CSVDGLEGNEQFF.

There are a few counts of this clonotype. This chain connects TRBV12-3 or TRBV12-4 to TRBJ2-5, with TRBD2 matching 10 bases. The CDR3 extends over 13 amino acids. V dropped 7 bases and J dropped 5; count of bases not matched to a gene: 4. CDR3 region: CASTSGRVETQYF. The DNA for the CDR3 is TGTGCCAGCACCAGCGGGAGGGTGGAGACCCAGTACTTC.

CDR3 coding DNA: TGCAGTGCTAGTGATCCGGGACAGGGGAACACTGAAGCTTTCTTT. As protein: CSASDPGQGNTEAFF. The rearrangement uses TRBV20-1 and TRBJ1-1, with 9 bases that match TRBD1. The CDR3 is made up of 15 amino acids. Germline CDR1 reads DFQATT; CDR2 reads SNEGSKA (reference sequence). The V segment lost 3 bases and the J segment 1 base; nucleotides outside the gene matches: 6.

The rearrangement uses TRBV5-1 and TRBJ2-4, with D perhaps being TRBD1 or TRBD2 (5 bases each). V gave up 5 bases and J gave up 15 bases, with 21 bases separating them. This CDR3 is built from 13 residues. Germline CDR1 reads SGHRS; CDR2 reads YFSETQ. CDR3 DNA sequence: TGCGCCAGCAGAGGTCCGGGACCGAGGGTCTCGTACTTC. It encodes CASRGPGPRVSYF.

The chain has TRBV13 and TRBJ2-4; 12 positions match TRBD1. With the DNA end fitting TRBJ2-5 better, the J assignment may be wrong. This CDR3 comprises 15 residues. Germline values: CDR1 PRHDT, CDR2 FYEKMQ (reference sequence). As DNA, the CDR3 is TGTGCCAGCAGCAAGGGACAGGGGGCTGATGAGACCCAGTACTTC. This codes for CASSKGQGADETQYF.

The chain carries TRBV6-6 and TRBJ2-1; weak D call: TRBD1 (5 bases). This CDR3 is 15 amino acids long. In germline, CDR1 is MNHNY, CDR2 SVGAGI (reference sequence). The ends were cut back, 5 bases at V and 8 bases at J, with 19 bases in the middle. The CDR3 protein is CASSPRGSFIYEQFF. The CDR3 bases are TGTGCCAGCAGTCCTAGGGGTAGCTTTATCTATGAGCAGTTCTTC.

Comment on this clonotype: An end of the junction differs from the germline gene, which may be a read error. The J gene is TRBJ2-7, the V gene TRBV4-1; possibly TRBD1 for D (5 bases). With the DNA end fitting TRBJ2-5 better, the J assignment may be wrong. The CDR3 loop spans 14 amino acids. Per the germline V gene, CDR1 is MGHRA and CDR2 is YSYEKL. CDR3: CASSQVQGLETQYF. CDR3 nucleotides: TGTGCCAGCAGCCAAGTGCAGGGTTTGGAGACCCAGTACTTC.

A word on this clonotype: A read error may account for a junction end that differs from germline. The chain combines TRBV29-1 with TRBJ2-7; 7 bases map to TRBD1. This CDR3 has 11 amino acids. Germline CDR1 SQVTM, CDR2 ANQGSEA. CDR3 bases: TGCAGCGCCTCGACAGGGCACGAGCGGTACTTC. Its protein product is CSASTGHERYF.

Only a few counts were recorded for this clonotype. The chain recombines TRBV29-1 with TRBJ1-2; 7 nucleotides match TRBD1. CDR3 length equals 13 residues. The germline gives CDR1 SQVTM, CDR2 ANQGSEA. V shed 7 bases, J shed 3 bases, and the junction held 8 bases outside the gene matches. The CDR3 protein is CSAIRDSDYGYTF. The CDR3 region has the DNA TGCAGCGCTATCCGGGACAGCGACTATGGCTACACCTTC.

CDR3 loop: CASSLPTSGAQFF. The CDR3 DNA follows: TGCGCCAGCAGCTTGCCGACTAGCGGGGCCCAGTTCTTC. The chain couples TRBV5-1 to TRBJ2-1; 11 bases match TRBD2. The CDR3 extends over 13 amino acids. CDR1 and CDR2 (germline): SGHRS, YFSETQ. Trimming cost V 1 base and J 13 bases; bases outside gene matches: 4.

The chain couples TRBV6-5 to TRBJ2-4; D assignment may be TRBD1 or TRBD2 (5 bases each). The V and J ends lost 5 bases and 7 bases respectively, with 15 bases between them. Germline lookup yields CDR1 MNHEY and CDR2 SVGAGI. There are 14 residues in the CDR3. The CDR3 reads CASSQGATGNIQYF. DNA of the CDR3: TGTGCCAGCAGTCAGGGAGCCACCGGGAACATTCAGTACTTC.

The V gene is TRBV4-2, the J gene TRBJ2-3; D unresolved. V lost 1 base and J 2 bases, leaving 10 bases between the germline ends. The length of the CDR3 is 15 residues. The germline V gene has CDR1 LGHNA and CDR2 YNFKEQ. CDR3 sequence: CASSQGLVPTDTQYF. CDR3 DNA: TGTGCCAGCAGCCAAGGGCTAGTCCCCACAGATACGCAGTATTTT.

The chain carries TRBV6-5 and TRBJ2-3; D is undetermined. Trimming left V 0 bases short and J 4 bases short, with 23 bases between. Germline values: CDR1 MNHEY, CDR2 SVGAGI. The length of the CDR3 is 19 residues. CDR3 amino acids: CASSYSNTATALLADTQYF. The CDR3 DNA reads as TGTGCCAGCAGTTACTCAAATACGGCGACTGCCCTTCTCGCAGATACGCAGTATTTT.

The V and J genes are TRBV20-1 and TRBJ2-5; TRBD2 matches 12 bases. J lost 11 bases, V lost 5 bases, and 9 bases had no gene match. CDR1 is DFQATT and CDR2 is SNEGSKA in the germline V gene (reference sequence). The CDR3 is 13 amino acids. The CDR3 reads CSARLAGVREQYF. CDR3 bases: TGCAGTGCTCGACTAGCGGGAGTACGAGAGCAGTACTTC.